This entry is about one T cell receptor (beta chain). Its specific antigen is unknown. The input lacks base qualities; no much larger clone sits a single base away. Genomic DNA was extracted from sorted cells for sequencing of the TCRbeta CDR3 region. The immunoSEQ Assay was used to sequence the TCRbeta CDR3 regions. Drawn from immuneACCESS, this table holds only the in-frame rearrangements with V and J called that TCRdb kept. Clones are partly lost; checked studies trace under half to an unresolved V gene and leave the rest unexplained. In all, the sample holds around 9,700 clones, and about three quarters of those were seen once. The top ten hold around 34% of the sample. The source of the sample is a study of OX40 agonist ivuxolimab in advanced cancers. Concerning the study at large: The costimulatory receptor OX40 (CD134) was targeted by ivuxolimab, a fully human IgG2 agonistic monoclonal antibody. Of the approximately 50 dose-escalation patients, hepatocellular carcinoma was present in roughly 19, melanoma in roughly 15, renal cell carcinoma in 9 and head and neck cancer in 9. Partial responses were achieved by three dose-escalation patients, of whom one had hepatocellular carcinoma and two had cutaneous melanoma. The purpose of peripheral TCRbeta sequencing was to test whether ivuxolimab changed TCR sequence diversity and led to clonal T-cell expansion. The paper reports the monotherapy dose-escalation portion (N ≈ 50 patients) of the phase I ivuxolimab trial. The dose-escalation cohort was around 83% male with a mean age of about 60 years, ranging from roughly 20 to 80. Patients were allowed to have had prior anti-PD-1, anti-PD-L1 or anti-CTLA-4 therapy, and approximately 43% of the dose-escalation patients had previously received checkpoint inhibitors. Intravenous ivuxolimab was administered to patients every 2 weeks at six dose levels: 0.01, 0.1, 0.3, 1.5, 3 and 10 mg/kg.

Patients with autoimmune disease history or receiving systemic immunosuppression were excluded from the trial. In every dose cohort, peripheral blood was drawn for TCR sequencing at baseline, cycle 4 day 1, and cycle 7 day 1. The samples were drawn from a first-in-human, open-label, multicenter phase I dose-escalation trial of ivuxolimab. Adults with locally advanced or metastatic head and neck squamous cell, hepatocellular, melanoma or renal cell carcinoma were enrolled in the trial. CD4+ and CD8+ T cells were sorted separately from peripheral blood before TCR sequencing. The study at large found these results: Partial responders in the 0.1-3.0 mg/kg groups had among the lowest normalized peripheral clonal expansion, especially among CD8+ T cells. At doses of 0.1 to 3.0 mg/kg, clonal expansion of both CD4+ and CD8+ T cells in blood was seen between baseline and week 6. After ivuxolimab, more expanded clones were found on average in CD8+ T cells than in CD4+ T cells. Low levels of normalized T-cell clonal expansion were also shown by some nonresponding patients. Antigen specificity was not determined for the clonally expanded peripheral T cells.

The receptor comes from an adult with an advanced solid tumor such as melanoma, head and neck, liver or kidney cancer. Sequenced material: CD4+ or CD8+ T cells sorted from blood, taken in a trial of the OX40 agonist ivuxolimab.

The bases read TGTGCCAGCAGTTTATTAGGGTCCCTCCCCAAAAACATTCAGTACTTC. This encodes CASSLLGSLPKNIQYF. Recombination connected TRBV28 to TRBJ2-4; the D gene remains uncertain. The CDR3 measures 16 amino acids from cysteine to phenylalanine. The DNA shown is the 48-base CDR3, in frame from base 1. CDR1 MDHEN and CDR2 SYDVKM were looked up in the germline V gene. V is clipped by 1 base and J by 2 bases, and the sequence between their germline boundaries is 12 bases long.